A single sample gave rise to the 8 T cell receptor beta chains below, sequenced in a study of shared clonotypes between healthy human individuals. Method: immunoSEQ multiplex PCR; TCRdb's copy keeps in-frame clones and lacks some. The sample carries 2,100,000 or so clones, approximately 95% recorded once. The sequenced material came from naive CD4+ T cells sorted from blood. Subset defined: CD45RA+ positively selected. These receptors were obtained from a man aged 18 to 30 in good health.

This rearrangement joins TRBV30 to TRBJ2-3; weak D call: TRBD2 (5 bases). The CDR3 extends over 13 amino acids. From germline, CDR1 is GTSNPN and CDR2 SVGIG (reference sequence). Between the trimmed V and J ends, which lost 8 bases and 3 bases, there was a span of 15 bases. The CDR3 sequence: CARSAENTDTQYF. The CDR3 DNA sequence: TGTGCCAGATCAGCGGAGAATACAGATACGCAGTATTTT.

This rearrangement joins TRBV5-4 to TRBJ2-1, with a weak D call TRBD2 (6 bases). Trimming cost V 0 bases and J 4 bases, with 14 bases left between them. Germline V gene sequence: CDR1 SGHNT, CDR2 YYREEE (reference sequence). This CDR3 has 16 amino acids. CDR3 in amino acids: CASSLGGGVGYNEQFF. CDR3 sequence (DNA): TGTGCCAGCAGCTTGGGCGGCGGGGTCGGGTACAATGAGCAGTTCTTC.

The rearrangement links TRBV29-1 to TRBJ2-7; tentative D call: TRBD2 (5 bases). This CDR3 is built from 14 residues. The ends were cut back, 7 bases at V and 2 bases at J, with 18 bases in the middle. In germline, CDR1 is SQVTM, CDR2 ANQGSEA. CDR3 amino acids: CSATSSDGPYEQYF. CDR3 bases: TGCAGCGCCACTAGTTCGGACGGACCCTACGAGCAGTACTTC.

The CDR3 region has the DNA TGTGCCAGCAGCTCCAGGGGCCTTAGCACAGATACGCAGTATTTT. Translated, it gives CASSSRGLSTDTQYF. V is TRBV6-6 and J is TRBJ2-3; the D gene is possibly TRBD1 (6 bases). CDR1 and CDR2 (germline): MNHNY, SVGAGI (reference sequence). V dropped 6 bases and J dropped 0 bases, with 13 bases sitting between them. The CDR3 is 15 amino acids.

The V gene is TRBV6-6, the J gene TRBJ1-4; perhaps TRBD1 as D (5 bases). V dropped 4 bases and J dropped 3 bases, with 12 bases sitting between them. CDR1 is MNHNY, CDR2 SVGAGI, per germline (reference sequence). This CDR3 has 15 residues. CDR3 protein: CASSWAGLANEKLFF. Here the CDR3 DNA reads TGTGCCAGCAGTTGGGCAGGGCTGGCTAATGAAAAACTGTTTTTT.

The genes are TRBV7-2 and TRBJ1-5; 7 nucleotides match TRBD1. Per germline, CDR1 SGHTA and CDR2 FQGNSA. Trimming at V came to 5 bases and at J to 4 bases, leaving 8 bases not matched to a gene. The CDR3 contains 15 residues. CDR3 residues: CASSLMTGTNQPQHF. Here the CDR3 DNA reads TGTGCCAGCAGCCTAATGACAGGGACTAATCAGCCCCAGCATTTT.

CDR3 loop: CASSLSEPDTQYF. The CDR3 nucleotides read TGTGCCAGCTCACTGTCAGAACCTGATACGCAGTATTTT. The chain is built from TRBV18 and TRBJ2-3; D not resolved. V was cut by 4 bases and J by 6 bases, with 11 bases left in between. This CDR3 region has 13 residues. Per the germline V gene, CDR1 is KGHSH and CDR2 is LQKENI.

The V gene is TRBV29-1, the J gene TRBJ2-7; no reliable D call. Trimming removed 4 bases at V and 0 bases at J, with 4 bases between. The CDR3 has 11 amino acids. Germline V gene data show CDR1 as SQVTM and CDR2 as ANQGSEA. The DNA for the CDR3 is TGCAGCGTTGTCACCTCCTACGAGCAGTACTTC. Its protein is CSVVTSYEQYF.